What follows describes a single T cell receptor (beta chain). The antigen is not known. The primer mix had 60 Vbeta and 13 Jbeta primers. The table came from immunoSEQ multiplex PCR; TCRdb's copy has only in-frame clones and leaves some out. Of some 150,000 clones in the sample, around a tenth are singletons; the top ten hold 1.8%. CDR1 and CDR2 (germline): KGHSH, LQKENI. This CDR3 is 14 amino acids long. J was trimmed by 6 bases and V by 3 bases; bases with no gene match: 8. The data are from a study of cytomegalovirus exposure and HLA in healthy donors. Study-wide results and limits: Three CMV-associated chains proved CMV antigen-specific in vitro.

The sequenced material came from PBMCs. This chain connects TRBV18 to TRBJ2-7, with 7 bases lining up with TRBD2. This TCR was sampled from a middle-aged man in good health and CMV-seronegative. CDR3 protein: CASSPRDYQSEQYF. The CDR3 DNA reads as TGTGCCAGCTCACCCCGGGACTACCAGAGCGAGCAGTACTTC.